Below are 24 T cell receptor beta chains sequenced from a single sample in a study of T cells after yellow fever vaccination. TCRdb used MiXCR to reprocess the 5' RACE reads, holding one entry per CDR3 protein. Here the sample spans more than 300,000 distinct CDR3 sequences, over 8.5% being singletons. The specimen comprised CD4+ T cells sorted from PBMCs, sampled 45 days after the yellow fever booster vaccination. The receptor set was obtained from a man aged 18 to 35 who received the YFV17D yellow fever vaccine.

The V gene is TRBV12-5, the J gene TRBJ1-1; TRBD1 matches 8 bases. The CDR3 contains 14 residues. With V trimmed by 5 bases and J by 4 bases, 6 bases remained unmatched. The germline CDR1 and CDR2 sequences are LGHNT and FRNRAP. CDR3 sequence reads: CASGPGQGGTEAFF. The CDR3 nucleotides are TGTGCTAGTGGTCCAGGACAGGGAGGCACTGAAGCTTTCTTT.

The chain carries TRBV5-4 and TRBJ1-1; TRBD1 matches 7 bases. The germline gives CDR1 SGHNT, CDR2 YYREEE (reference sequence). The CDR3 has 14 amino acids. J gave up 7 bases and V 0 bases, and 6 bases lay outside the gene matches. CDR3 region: CASSLAGRGIEAFF. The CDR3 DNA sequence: TGTGCCAGCAGCTTGGCCGGCAGGGGGATTGAAGCTTTCTTT.

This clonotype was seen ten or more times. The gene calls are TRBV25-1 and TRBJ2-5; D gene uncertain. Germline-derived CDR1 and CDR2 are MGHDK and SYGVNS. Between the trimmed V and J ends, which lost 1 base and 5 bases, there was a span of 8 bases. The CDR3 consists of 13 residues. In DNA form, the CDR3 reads TGTGCCAGCAGTGAATCCGGGTTGGAGACCCAGTACTTC. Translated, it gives CASSESGLETQYF.

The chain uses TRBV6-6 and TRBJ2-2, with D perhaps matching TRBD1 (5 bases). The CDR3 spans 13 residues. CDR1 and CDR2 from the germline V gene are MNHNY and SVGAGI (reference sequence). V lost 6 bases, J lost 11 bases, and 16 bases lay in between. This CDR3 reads CASRRTGGRELFF. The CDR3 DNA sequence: TGTGCCAGCAGGCGTACAGGTGGTCGAGAGCTGTTTTTT.

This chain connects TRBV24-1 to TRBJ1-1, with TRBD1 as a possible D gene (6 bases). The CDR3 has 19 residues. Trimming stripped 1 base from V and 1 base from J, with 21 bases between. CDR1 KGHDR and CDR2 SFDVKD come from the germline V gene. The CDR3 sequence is CATSDLASDGGAPNTEAFF. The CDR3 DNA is TGTGCCACCAGTGATTTAGCCTCGGACGGGGGGGCACCGAACACTGAAGCTTTCTTT.

CDR3 sequence (DNA): TGCGCCAGCAGCCAAGACTCTCGGGCGGGACGATACTCTGGGGCCAACGTCCTGACTTTC. Amino acids: CASSQDSRAGRYSGANVLTF. The chain recombines TRBV4-3 with TRBJ2-6, with D possibly TRBD2 on 6 matching bases. V was shortened by 0 bases and J by 0 bases, with 18 bases between the two germline ends. Germline loops: CDR1 LGHNA, CDR2 YSLEER. The CDR3 has 20 residues.

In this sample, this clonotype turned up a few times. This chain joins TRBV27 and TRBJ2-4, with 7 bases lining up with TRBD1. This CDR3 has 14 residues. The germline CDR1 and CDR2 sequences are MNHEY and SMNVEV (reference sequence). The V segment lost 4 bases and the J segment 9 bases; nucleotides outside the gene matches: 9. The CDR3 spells CASSSGQAMTIQYF. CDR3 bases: TGTGCCAGCAGTTCCGGACAGGCAATGACCATTCAGTACTTC.

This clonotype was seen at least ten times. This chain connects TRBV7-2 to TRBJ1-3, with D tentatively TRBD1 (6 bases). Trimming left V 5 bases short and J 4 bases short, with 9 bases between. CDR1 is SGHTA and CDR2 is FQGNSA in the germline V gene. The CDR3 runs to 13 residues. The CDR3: CASSVTGGNTIYF. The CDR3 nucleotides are TGTGCCAGCAGCGTCACAGGGGGAAACACCATATATTTT.

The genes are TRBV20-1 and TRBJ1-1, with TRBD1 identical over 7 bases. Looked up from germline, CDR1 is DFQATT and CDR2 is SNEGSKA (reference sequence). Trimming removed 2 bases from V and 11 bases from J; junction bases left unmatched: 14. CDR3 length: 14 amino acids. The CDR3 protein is CSARPAGGFGSAFF. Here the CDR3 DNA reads TGCAGTGCTAGACCCGCAGGGGGGTTCGGTAGCGCTTTCTTT.

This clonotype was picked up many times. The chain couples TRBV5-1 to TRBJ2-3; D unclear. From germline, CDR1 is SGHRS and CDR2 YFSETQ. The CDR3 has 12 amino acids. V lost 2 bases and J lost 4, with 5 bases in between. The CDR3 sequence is CASSFGPDTQYF. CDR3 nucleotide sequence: TGCGCCAGCAGCTTCGGACCAGATACGCAGTATTTT.

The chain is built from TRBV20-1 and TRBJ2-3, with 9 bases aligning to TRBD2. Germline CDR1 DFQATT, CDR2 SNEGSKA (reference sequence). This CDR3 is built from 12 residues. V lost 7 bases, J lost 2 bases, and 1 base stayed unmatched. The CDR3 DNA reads TGCAGTGAGCGGGGGGCCACAGATACGCAGTATTTT. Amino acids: CSERGATDTQYF.

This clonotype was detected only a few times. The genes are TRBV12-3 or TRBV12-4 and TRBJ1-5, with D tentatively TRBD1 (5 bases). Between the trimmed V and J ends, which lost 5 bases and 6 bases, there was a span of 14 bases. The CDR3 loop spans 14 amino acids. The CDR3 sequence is CASSPSAGGQPQHF. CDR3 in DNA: TGTGCCAGCAGTCCATCTGCGGGGGGTCAGCCCCAGCATTTT.

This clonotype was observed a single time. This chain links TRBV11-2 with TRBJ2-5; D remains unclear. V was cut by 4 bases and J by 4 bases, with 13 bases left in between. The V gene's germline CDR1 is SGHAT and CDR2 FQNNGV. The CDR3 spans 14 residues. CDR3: CASSSPAFAETQYF. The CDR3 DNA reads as TGTGCCAGCAGCTCGCCGGCTTTCGCAGAGACCCAGTACTTC.

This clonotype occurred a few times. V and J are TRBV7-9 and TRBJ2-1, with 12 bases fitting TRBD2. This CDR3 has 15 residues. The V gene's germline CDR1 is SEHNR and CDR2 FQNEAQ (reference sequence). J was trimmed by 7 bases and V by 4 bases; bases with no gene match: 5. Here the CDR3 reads CASSSLAGGPNEQFF. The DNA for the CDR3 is TGTGCCAGCAGCTCACTAGCGGGGGGACCAAATGAGCAGTTCTTC.

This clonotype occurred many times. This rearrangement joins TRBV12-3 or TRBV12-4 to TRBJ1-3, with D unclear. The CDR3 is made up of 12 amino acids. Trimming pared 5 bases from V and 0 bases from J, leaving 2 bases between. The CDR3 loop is CASSPSGNTIYF. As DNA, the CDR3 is TGTGCCAGCAGTCCCTCTGGAAACACCATATATTTT.

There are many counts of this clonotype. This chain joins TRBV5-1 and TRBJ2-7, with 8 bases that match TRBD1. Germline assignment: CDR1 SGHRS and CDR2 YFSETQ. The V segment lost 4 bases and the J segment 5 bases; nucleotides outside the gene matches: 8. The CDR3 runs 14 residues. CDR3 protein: CASSPGQGTDEQYF. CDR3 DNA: TGCGCCAGCAGCCCAGGACAGGGTACGGACGAGCAGTACTTC.

The CDR3 here is CASSLVPGMWTDTQYF. CDR3 nucleotide sequence: TGTGCCAGCAGCTTAGTTCCAGGGATGTGGACAGATACGCAGTATTTT. The genes are TRBV7-8 and TRBJ2-3; TRBD1 is a possible D gene (5 bases). The CDR3 totals 16 residues. Germline values: CDR1 SGHVS, CDR2 FQNEAQ. V lost 1 base to trimming and J lost 3 bases, with 14 bases between them.

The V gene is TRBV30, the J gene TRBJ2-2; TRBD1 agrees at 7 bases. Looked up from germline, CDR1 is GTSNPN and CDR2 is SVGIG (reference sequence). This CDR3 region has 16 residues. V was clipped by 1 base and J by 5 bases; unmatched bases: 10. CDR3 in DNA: TGTGCCTGGAGTGAGGGGAACAGGGGTGAGACCGGGGAGCTGTTTTTT. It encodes CAWSEGNRGETGELFF.

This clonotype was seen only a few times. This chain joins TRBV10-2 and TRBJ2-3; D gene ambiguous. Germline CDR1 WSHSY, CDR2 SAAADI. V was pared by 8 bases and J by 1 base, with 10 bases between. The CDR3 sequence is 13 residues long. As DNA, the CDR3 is TGCGCCAGCCTCCTTGGAGGCACAGATACGCAGTATTTT. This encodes CASLLGGTDTQYF.

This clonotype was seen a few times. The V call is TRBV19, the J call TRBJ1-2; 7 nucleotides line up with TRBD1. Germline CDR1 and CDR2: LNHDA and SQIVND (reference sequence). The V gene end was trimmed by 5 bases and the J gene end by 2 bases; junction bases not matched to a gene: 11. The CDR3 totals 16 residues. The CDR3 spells CASSFAGTAENYGYTF. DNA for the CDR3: TGTGCCAGTAGTTTCGCCGGGACAGCCGAGAACTATGGCTACACCTTC.

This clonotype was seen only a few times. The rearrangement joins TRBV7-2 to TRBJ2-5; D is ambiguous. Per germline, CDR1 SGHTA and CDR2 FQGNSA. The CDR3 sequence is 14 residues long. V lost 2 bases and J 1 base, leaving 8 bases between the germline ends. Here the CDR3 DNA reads TGTGCCAGCAGCTTATGGGCAGCCCAAGAGACCCAGTACTTC. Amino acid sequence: CASSLWAAQETQYF.

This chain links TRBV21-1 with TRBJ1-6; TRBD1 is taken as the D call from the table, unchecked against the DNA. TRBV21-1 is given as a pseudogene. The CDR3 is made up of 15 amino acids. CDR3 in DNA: TGTGCCAGGGGTTGTCCAGGGAAGAGTAAATCACCCCTCCACTTT. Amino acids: CARGCPGKSKSPLHF.

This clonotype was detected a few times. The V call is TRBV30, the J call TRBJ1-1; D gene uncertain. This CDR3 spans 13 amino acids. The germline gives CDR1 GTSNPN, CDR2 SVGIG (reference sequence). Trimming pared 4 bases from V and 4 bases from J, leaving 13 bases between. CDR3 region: CAWMSYSRTEAFF. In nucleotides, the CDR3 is TGTGCCTGGATGTCTTATTCCCGCACTGAAGCTTTCTTT.

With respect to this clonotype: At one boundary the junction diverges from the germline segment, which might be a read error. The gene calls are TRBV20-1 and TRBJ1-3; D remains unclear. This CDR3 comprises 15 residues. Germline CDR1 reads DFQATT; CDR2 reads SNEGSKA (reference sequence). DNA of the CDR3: TGCAGTGCTAGAGATTCTTCAAGACCTGGCAACACCATATATTTT. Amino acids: CSARDSSRPGNTIYF.